This paragraph covers one T cell receptor beta chain sequence. Its antigen is still unknown. Nothing much larger sits one base from this clone, and base qualities are not available. This sample was included in a study of T-cell reconstitution after alpha-beta-depleted transplantation in children (dated by TCRdb to about 2016). With respect to the entire study: Using TCR repertoire profiling, the study followed T-cell immune reconstitution in a quantitative way in children after TCRalphabeta/CD19-depleted allogeneic hematopoietic cell transplantation.

What the treatment or condition label conveys for this sample: allogeneic hematopoietic cell transplantation with graft depleted of TCRalphabeta T cells and CD19 B cells. The children who served as transplant recipients had been given grafts of TCRalphabeta/CD19-depleted allogeneic hematopoietic cells. Receptors were amplified or captured by PCR. The reads were generated on an Illumina HiSeq 2500. TCR libraries were prepared with molecular barcoding, using unique molecular identifiers to normalize TCRbeta repertoire quantification. TCRdb ran its own pipeline on the public reads, namely fastp trimming at Q25 and MiXCR clone calling, and kept in-frame beta chains. Each CDR3 protein appears once, grouped with its most common genes and DNA. The sample records 550,000 to 600,000 distinct CDR3 sequences, 20% to 25% of which are singletons. The leading ten clones occupy around an eighth of the sample. The paper as a whole reports these results and caveats: Hyperexpanded clone frequencies declined over subsequent months; after one year, T-cell counts and TCRbeta diversity were mostly attributed to newly produced T cells. In some patients, high TCRbeta diversity at day 60 was attributed to recipient T cells and intrathymic progenitors that had survived conditioning. The apparently early alphabetaT-cell count recovery about two months after transplant was reportedly dependent on only several hundred rapidly expanded clones derived from non-depleted graft cells.

The source was PBMCs, mostly from graft donor cells, collected 360 days after TCRalphabeta/CD19-depleted stem cell transplant. The clonotype comes from a boy under two years old who had a stem cell transplant for acute myeloid leukemia, so the T cells may come from the graft donor.

CDR3 loop: CASSLAGTGGLMNTEAFF. The DNA sequence reads TGCGCCAGCAGCTTGGCCGGGACAGGAGGTTTAATGAACACTGAAGCTTTCTTT. Recombination connected TRBV5-1 to TRBJ1-1, with 8 central nucleotides matching TRBD1. The germline V end is reduced by 0 bases and the J end by 0 bases; junction bases left unmatched: 10. In the germline V gene, CDR1 corresponds to SGHRS and CDR2 to YFSETQ. Including cysteine and phenylalanine, the CDR3 has 18 amino acids. Only the CDR3 part of the read is kept: 54 bases, read in frame from the first base. The full variable domain, completed from the reference TRBV5-1 and TRBJ1-1 proteins outside the CDR3, reads KAGVTQTPRYLIKTRGQQVTLSCSPISGHRSVSWYQQTPGQGLQFLFEYFSETQRNKGNFPGRFSGRQFSNSRSEMNVSTLELGDSALYLCASSLAGTGGLMNTEAFFGQGTRLTVV.